The TCR beta chain described here comes from a study of Ad26.COV2.S vaccination and SARS-CoV-2 variants. Notes on this clone: Its specificity is not known.

Using immunoSEQ multiplex PCR, the repertoire was profiled, and TCRdb retains in-frame clones only, with some absent. The repertoire holds about 350,000 clones, about 90% seen once, with about 3.9% in the top ten. Overall study findings and caveats: Researchers reported similar non-spike TCR breadth in vaccine and placebo recipients. Placebo recipients had lower spike-specific TCR breadth than vaccine recipients. The analyses of TCR breadth and depth may have understated the size of total T cell responses. Reported post-vaccination CD8+ and CD4+ T cell responses to spike showed substantial breadth.

This receptor was obtained from a human donor who had recovered from COVID-19. The sequences come from peripheral blood, collected after recovery from COVID-19.

This CDR3 is CASSQRTGWIKNYGYTF. CDR3 coding DNA: TGTGCCAGCAGCCAGCGGACAGGGTGGATAAAGAACTATGGCTACACCTTC. The gene calls are TRBV13 and TRBJ1-2, with 8 bases matching TRBD1. V shed 5 bases, J shed 2 bases, and the junction held 13 bases outside the gene matches. The CDR3 runs 17 residues. CDR1 is PRHDT and CDR2 is FYEKMQ in the germline V gene (reference sequence). The full variable domain, its missing parts supplied by reference TRBV13 and TRBJ1-2, is AAGVIQSPRHLIKEKRETATLKCYPIPRHDTVYWYQQGPGQDPQFLISFYEKMQSDKGSIPDRFSAQQFSDYHSELNMSSLELGDSALYFCASSQRTGWIKNYGYTFGSGTRLTVV.